The 21 T cell receptor beta chains below come from one sample, sequenced in a study of T cells in Graves' hyperthyroidism and ophthalmopathy. Regions amplified from RNA transcripts were the TCR beta CDR3 regions. The TCR CDR3 first-round RT-PCR relied on the HTBI primer set. Using its own MiXCR run on the multiplex PCR reads, TCRdb lists one record per CDR3 protein. This table has hundreds of thousands of distinct CDR3 sequences, around 13% appearing once. Input material: blood. These receptors were obtained from a woman aged 45 to 65 with Graves' ophthalmopathy.

The chain links TRBV19 to TRBJ2-7; TRBD1 aligns across 9 bases. The CDR3 is 14 amino acids. Looked up from germline, CDR1 is LNHDA and CDR2 is SQIVND (reference sequence). V lost 6 bases, J lost 6 bases, and 9 bases stayed unmatched. CDR3 coding DNA: TGTGCCAGTAGCAAGGGACAGGGACTACGCGAGCAGTACTTC. Residues: CASSKGQGLREQYF.

This clonotype was seen many times. V usage is TRBV30 and J usage is TRBJ2-2; unclear D gene. Germline V gene lookup returns CDR1 GTSNPN and CDR2 SVGIG (reference sequence). The CDR3 has 12 amino acids. The V gene lost 2 bases and the J gene lost 6 bases, with 7 bases spanning the gap. As DNA, the CDR3 is TGTGCCTGGAGTATTATTCCCGGGGAGCTGTTTTTT. Its translation is CAWSIIPGELFF. Full variable domain (remainder filled in from reference TRBV30 and TRBJ2-2): SQTIHQWPATLVQPVGSPLSLECTVEGTSNPNLYWYRQAAGRGLQLLFYSVGIGQISSEVPQNLSASRPQDRQFILSSKKLLLSDSGFYLCAWSIIPGELFFGEGSRLTVL.

This clonotype occurred a few times. This chain links TRBV19 with TRBJ2-1; the D call may be TRBD1 or TRBD2 (5 bases each). Trimming removed 7 bases from V and 8 bases from J, with 18 bases in between. The CDR3 is 14 residues long. CDR1 and CDR2 from the germline V gene are LNHDA and SQIVND (reference sequence). In DNA, the CDR3 is TGTGCCAGTAACCATGGGGGATCCCAAGATGAGCAGTTCTTC. It translates to CASNHGGSQDEQFF.

This clonotype appeared many times. The genes are TRBV12-3 or TRBV12-4 and TRBJ2-1; D uncertain. The CDR3 runs 11 residues. Trimming left V 3 bases short and J 12 bases short, with 9 bases between. CDR3 sequence: CASSFSVGQFF. DNA for the CDR3: TGTGCCAGCAGTTTTTCTGTCGGGCAGTTCTTC.

This clonotype was seen at least ten times. The rearrangement uses TRBV7-8 and TRBJ1-1; 7 bases line up with TRBD1. Germline lookup yields CDR1 SGHVS and CDR2 FQNEAQ. After removal of 0 bases from V and 0 bases from J, the junction contained 1 base not matched to a gene. The length of the CDR3 is 15 residues. The CDR3 loop is CASSLAGQMNTEAFF. CDR3 sequence (DNA): TGTGCCAGCAGCTTAGCGGGACAGATGAACACTGAAGCTTTCTTT.

At least ten counts were recorded for this clonotype. The J gene is TRBJ2-5, the V gene TRBV6-1; 8 positions match TRBD2. This CDR3 spans 16 amino acids. Germline CDR1 MNHNS, CDR2 SASEGT. Losses at the gene ends were 5 bases for V and 1 base for J; bases not matched to a gene: 9. CDR3 nucleotides: TGTGCCAGCAGTTATTCCGAGCGGGAGCGCCAAGAGACCCAGTACTTC. As protein: CASSYSERERQETQYF.

Remarks on this clonotype: This may be a read error, as it is one base from a much larger clone. The gene calls are TRBV9 and TRBJ2-1, with D unclear. V was trimmed by 0 bases and J by 3 bases, leaving 10 bases between them. This CDR3 has 15 amino acids. Germline V gene lookup returns CDR1 SGDLS and CDR2 YYNGEE. The CDR3 sequence: CASSVGGHLYNEQFF. The CDR3, as DNA: TGTGCCAGCAGCGTAGGTGGGCACCTCTACAATGAGCAGTTCTTC. Based on the CDR3 plus reference TRBV9 and TRBJ2-1, the full variable domain is DSGVTQTPKHLITATGQRVTLRCSPRSGDLSVYWYQQSLDQGLQFLIQYYNGEERAKGNILERFSAQQFPDLHSELNLSSLELGDSALYFCASSVGGHLYNEQFFGPGTRLTVL.

This clonotype was seen many times. The chain uses TRBV4-3 and TRBJ1-1; D is perhaps TRBD1 (5 bases). The CDR3 is 16 amino acids. V was pared by 1 base and J by 3 bases, with 15 bases between. Germline V gene lookup returns CDR1 LGHNA and CDR2 YSLEER. CDR3 residues: CASSQALTAGHTEAFF. CDR3 nucleotides: TGCGCCAGCAGCCAAGCCCTAACGGCGGGGCACACTGAAGCTTTCTTT.

This clonotype has at least ten counts. The CDR3: CASSHQAALPNTEAFF. The CDR3 DNA reads TGTGCCAGCAGCCATCAAGCAGCGCTGCCGAACACTGAAGCTTTCTTT. The V gene is TRBV7-9, the J gene TRBJ1-1; no clear D. This CDR3 has 16 residues. Trimming removed 5 bases at V and 1 base at J, with 17 bases between. In germline, CDR1 is SEHNR, CDR2 FQNEAQ (reference sequence).

The chain links TRBV7-9 to TRBJ2-1; 7 bases align to TRBD2. V dropped 6 bases and J dropped 6; count of bases not matched to a gene: 8. This CDR3 comprises 14 residues. Germline V gene lookup returns CDR1 SEHNR and CDR2 FQNEAQ (reference sequence). The CDR3 spells CASRPGTTVNEQFF. As DNA, the CDR3 is TGTGCCAGCAGGCCCGGGACTACGGTCAATGAGCAGTTCTTC.

This clonotype was counted at least ten times. The V call is TRBV7-2, the J call TRBJ2-7; D not resolved. There are 16 residues in the CDR3. Per the germline V gene, CDR1 is SGHTA and CDR2 is FQGNSA. Trimming stripped 0 bases from V and 4 bases from J, with 16 bases between. The CDR3 loop is CASSLASGPEEYEQYF. The CDR3 DNA reads as TGTGCCAGCAGCTTAGCGTCCGGCCCCGAGGAGTACGAGCAGTACTTC.

The chain employs TRBV29-1 and TRBJ2-1; D gene unclear. The CDR3 totals 10 residues. The V gene lost 4 bases and the J gene lost 12 bases, with 10 bases spanning the gap. CDR1 is SQVTM, CDR2 ANQGSEA, per germline. The CDR3 spells CSVGVMMQFF. As DNA, the CDR3 is TGCAGCGTTGGTGTTATGATGCAGTTCTTC.

The rearrangement joins TRBV9 to TRBJ2-3; no firm D call. Germline V lookup: CDR1 SGDLS, CDR2 YYNGEE. This CDR3 is 14 amino acids long. The ends were cut back, 1 base at V and 3 bases at J, with 9 bases in the middle. CDR3 sequence: CASSVRSATDTQYF. The DNA of the CDR3 is TGTGCCAGCAGCGTAAGGTCGGCTACAGATACGCAGTATTTT.

This clonotype appeared many times. V usage is TRBV7-9 and J usage is TRBJ2-2; 13 bases agree with TRBD2. Per the germline V gene, CDR1 is SEHNR and CDR2 is FQNEAQ (reference sequence). Trimming cost V 3 bases and J 4 bases; bases outside gene matches: 5. The CDR3 has 17 residues. The CDR3 sequence: CASSFGLAGVGTGELFF. DNA for the CDR3: TGTGCCAGCAGCTTCGGACTAGCGGGAGTCGGCACCGGGGAGCTGTTTTTT.

This chain uses TRBV12-3 or TRBV12-4 with TRBJ1-3, with unresolved D. The CDR3 is 15 amino acids. With 2 bases removed from V and 0 bases from J, the gap between germline ends came to 8 bases. Here the CDR3 DNA reads TGTGCCAGCAGTTTACGGCAGACCTCTGGAAACACCATATATTTT. As protein: CASSLRQTSGNTIYF.

The sample holds many counts of this clonotype. V is TRBV5-1 and J is TRBJ2-2; 14 bases are a match to TRBD2. Germline CDR1 reads SGHRS; CDR2 reads YFSETQ. Trimming at V came to 6 bases and at J to 0 bases, leaving 7 bases not matched to a gene. This CDR3 has 18 amino acids. CDR3 region: CASTGTSGRLSNTGELFF. DNA of the CDR3: TGCGCCAGCACTGGGACTAGCGGGAGACTTTCGAACACCGGGGAGCTGTTTTTT.

Ten or more counts support this clonotype. The chain is built from TRBV7-9 and TRBJ2-2; 7 nucleotides agree with TRBD2. J gave up 4 bases and V 6 bases, and 11 bases lay outside the gene matches. The CDR3 contains 16 residues. Per the germline V gene, CDR1 is SEHNR and CDR2 is FQNEAQ (reference sequence). CDR3 sequence (DNA): TGTGCCAGCAGTTACCCGGGACTACCTTTCACCGGGGAGCTGTTTTTT. Amino acids: CASSYPGLPFTGELFF.

The genes are TRBV20-1 and TRBJ1-5; D is uncertain. The CDR3 is made up of 16 amino acids. V was shortened by 0 bases and J by 4 bases, with 16 bases between the two germline ends. Germline loops: CDR1 DFQATT, CDR2 SNEGSKA (reference sequence). This CDR3 reads CSARDEDHPGNQPQHF. CDR3 coding DNA: TGCAGTGCTAGAGATGAGGACCACCCCGGGAATCAGCCCCAGCATTTT.

At least ten counts were recorded for this clonotype. The chain's CDR3 is CASRGSGFNEQFF. In nucleotides, the CDR3 is TGTGCCAGCAGGGGTAGCGGCTTCAATGAGCAGTTCTTC. The genes are TRBV27 and TRBJ2-1; TRBD2 might be the D (6 bases). The CDR3 is 13 residues long. Germline CDR1 is MNHEY and CDR2 is SMNVEV (reference sequence). V lost 6 bases and J 6 bases, leaving 12 bases between the germline ends.

This clonotype was seen only a few times. The chain combines TRBV4-1 with TRBJ2-7; 8 bases agree with TRBD2. The germline V gene encodes CDR1 MGHRA and CDR2 YSYEKL. CDR3 length equals 15 residues. After removal of 0 bases from V and 7 bases from J, the junction contained 8 bases not matched to a gene. CDR3 in DNA: TGCGCCAGCAGCCAAGAGCCTACCCGGGGGGGGGAGCAGTACTTC. It specifies CASSQEPTRGGEQYF.

This clonotype was picked up many times. The chain employs TRBV15 and TRBJ1-5, with D possibly matching TRBD1 (5 bases). The V gene's germline CDR1 is LNHNV and CDR2 YYDKDF (reference sequence). The CDR3 runs 15 residues. Trimming pared 5 bases from V and 6 bases from J, leaving 17 bases between. As DNA, the CDR3 is TGTGCCACCAGCCCCCGCCAAGGGGTTGCTCAGCCCCAGCATTTT. Residues: CATSPRQGVAQPQHF. The full variable domain, with the rest looked up from reference TRBV15 and TRBJ1-5, is DAMVIQNPRYQVTQFGKPVTLSCSQTLNHNVMYWYQQKSSQAPKLLFHYYDKDFNNEADTPDNFQSRRPNTSFCFLDIRSPGLGDTAMYLCATSPRQGVAQPQHFGDGTRLSIL.